The 23 T cell receptor beta chains below come from one sample, sequenced in a study of T cells after yellow fever vaccination. TCRdb reprocessed the 5' RACE reads with MiXCR, giving one entry per CDR3 protein. Of hundreds of thousands of distinct CDR3 sequences in the sample, around 3.6% were seen once. This specimen consisted of PBMCs, obtained on the day of the yellow fever booster vaccination. Source of these receptors: a man younger than 35 who received the YFV17D yellow fever vaccine.

This clonotype was detected a few times. This chain joins TRBV28 and TRBJ1-1; D possibly corresponds to TRBD1 (5 bases). The CDR3 loop spans 14 amino acids. Germline V gives CDR1 MDHEN, CDR2 SYDVKM. Trimming cost V 1 base and J 1 base, with 7 bases left between them. The CDR3 is CASSLLGQNTEAFF. Here the CDR3 DNA reads TGTGCCAGCAGTTTATTAGGACAGAACACTGAAGCTTTCTTT.

At least ten counts were recorded for this clonotype. This sequence joins TRBV4-1 and TRBJ2-1, with D uncertain. The CDR3 runs 14 residues. The V gene lost 3 bases and the J gene lost 5 bases, with 11 bases spanning the gap. Germline-derived CDR1 and CDR2 are MGHRA and YSYEKL. The CDR3 protein is CASSHPASDNEQFF. The CDR3 DNA follows: TGCGCCAGCAGCCACCCGGCGAGTGACAATGAGCAGTTCTTC.

Only a few counts were recorded for this clonotype. The chain carries TRBV7-9 and TRBJ2-1, with D hard to call. The V end lost 5 bases, the J end lost 8 bases, and 13 bases lay between the germline ends. The CDR3 runs 13 residues. Germline CDR1 SEHNR, CDR2 FQNEAQ (reference sequence). The CDR3 nucleotides are TGTGCCAGCAGCCCCTTCGAGAGCGATGAGCAGTTCTTC. It is translated as CASSPFESDEQFF.

This clonotype was picked up many times. This chain connects TRBV4-1 to TRBJ1-6, with 7 bases fitting TRBD1. The CDR3 sequence is 15 residues long. The germline gives CDR1 MGHRA, CDR2 YSYEKL. V lost 1 base to trimming and J lost 3 bases; unmatched junction nucleotides: 0. CDR3 protein: CASSQGQGYNSPLHF. Written as DNA, the CDR3 is TGCGCCAGCAGCCAAGGACAGGGCTATAATTCACCCCTCCACTTT.

This clonotype was observed at least ten times. This sequence joins TRBV12-3 or TRBV12-4 and TRBJ2-2; TRBD1 or TRBD2 may be the D gene (5 bases each). CDR3 length: 16 residues. The germline V and J ends were trimmed by 3 bases and 3 bases, with 14 bases remaining between them. This chain's CDR3 is CASSFWGRLHTGELFF. CDR3 coding DNA: TGTGCCAGCAGTTTTTGGGGACGCCTCCACACCGGGGAGCTGTTTTTT.

V is TRBV18 and J is TRBJ2-7; D remains ambiguous. Germline V gives CDR1 KGHSH, CDR2 LQKENI. Trimming shortened V by 3 bases and J by 0 bases, and 9 bases separated the two germline ends. The CDR3 extends over 14 amino acids. The CDR3 DNA is TGTGCCAGCTCACCTCGGGCGAGCTCCTACGAGCAGTACGTC. It translates to CASSPRASSYEQYV.

In its sample, this clonotype was seen a few times. The chain uses TRBV7-9 and TRBJ2-7; D possibly corresponds to TRBD1 (6 bases). The CDR3 runs to 13 residues. V lost 4 bases to trimming and J lost 2 bases, with 9 bases between them. Germline V gene data show CDR1 as SEHNR and CDR2 as FQNEAQ (reference sequence). The DNA of the CDR3 is TGTGCCAGCAGCTCACAGGGCCCCTACGAGCAGTACTTC. Translated: CASSSQGPYEQYF.

This clonotype was counted many times. This chain uses TRBV7-2 with TRBJ1-2; 7 bases line up with TRBD1. V dropped 5 bases and J dropped 4; count of bases not matched to a gene: 13. The CDR3 contains 16 residues. Germline V gene sequence: CDR1 SGHTA, CDR2 FQGNSA. The CDR3 spells CASSSRGQPGGYGYTF. CDR3 sequence (DNA): TGTGCCAGCAGCAGCCGCGGACAGCCAGGGGGCTATGGCTACACCTTC.

This clonotype was detected many times. The genes are TRBV4-3 and TRBJ1-1; D is unresolved. The ends were cut back, 0 bases at V and 11 bases at J, with 16 bases in the middle. The CDR3 consists of 14 residues. Germline CDR1 LGHNA, CDR2 YSLEER. The CDR3 DNA sequence: TGCGCCAGCAGCCAAGATTCGACCTCCGGTCGGGCTTTCTTT. It yields the protein CASSQDSTSGRAFF.

This clonotype was found a few times. This sequence joins TRBV5-1 and TRBJ2-7; 7 nucleotides align to TRBD1. Trimming removed 0 bases from V and 5 bases from J; junction bases left unmatched: 8. Germline V gene lookup returns CDR1 SGHRS and CDR2 YFSETQ. The CDR3 has 15 residues. This CDR3 is CASSLVPTGFNEQYF. CDR3 nucleotides: TGCGCCAGCAGCTTGGTCCCGACAGGGTTCAACGAGCAGTACTTC.

This clonotype has ten or more counts. The chain recombines TRBV4-3 with TRBJ1-1; D remains unclear. Trimming took off 0 bases at V and 0 bases at J, with 11 bases between the two ends. The CDR3 is 16 residues long. CDR1 and CDR2 (germline): LGHNA, YSLEER. CDR3 amino acids: CASSQDTGLLNTEAFF. The DNA for the CDR3 is TGCGCCAGCAGCCAAGATACTGGCCTGCTGAACACTGAAGCTTTCTTT.

This clonotype was recorded many times. This chain joins TRBV12-3 or TRBV12-4 and TRBJ2-1; D is uncertain. The V gene lost 3 bases and the J gene lost 8 bases, with 5 bases spanning the gap. The CDR3 length is 11 residues. In DNA form, the CDR3 reads TGTGCCAGCAGTTTCCTACATGAGCAGTTCTTC. Protein product: CASSFLHEQFF.

This clonotype has ten or more counts. The chain links TRBV2 to TRBJ1-6; possibly TRBD1 for D (6 bases). The CDR3 is 15 residues long. The V end was cut by 8 bases, the J end by 6 bases, with 17 bases between. Per the germline V gene, CDR1 is SNHLY and CDR2 is FYNNEI. CDR3: CASGGQGRSNSPLHF. CDR3 nucleotides: TGTGCCAGCGGGGGGCAGGGGAGGTCTAATTCACCCCTCCACTTT.

On this clonotype itself: This may arise from a read error, as a much more abundant clone is one base away. The CDR3 DNA reads as TGTGCCACCAGTGATATCCAGGTTCACGGGGATCTGTTTTTT. Translation: CATSDIQVHGDLFF. The chain carries TRBV24-1 and TRBJ2-2, with a weak D call TRBD2 (5 bases). Germline values: CDR1 KGHDR, CDR2 SFDVKD. The CDR3 is 14 amino acids.

The V call is TRBV20-1, the J call TRBJ2-5; TRBD2 matches at 7 bases. Losses at the gene ends were 2 bases for V and 5 bases for J; bases not matched to a gene: 2. The CDR3 covers 12 residues. Germline V lookup: CDR1 DFQATT, CDR2 SNEGSKA (reference sequence). DNA for the CDR3: TGCAGTGCTAGAAAACTAGCGGAGACCCAGTACTTC. It encodes CSARKLAETQYF.

There are a few counts of this clonotype. The CDR3 DNA is TGTGCCAGCAGCCATTGGGTACTAGACACAGATACGCAGTATTTT. This encodes CASSHWVLDTDTQYF. The V and J genes are TRBV3-1 and TRBJ2-3, with D perhaps matching TRBD2 (5 bases). Looked up from germline, CDR1 is LGHDT and CDR2 is YNNKEL (reference sequence). The V and J ends lost 3 bases and 2 bases respectively, with 12 bases between them. The CDR3 is 15 residues long.

This clonotype was observed many times. The rearrangement links TRBV7-7 to TRBJ2-7; maybe TRBD1 (5 bases). Trimming removed 1 base at V and 3 bases at J, with 13 bases between. This CDR3 has 15 amino acids. From germline, CDR1 is SSHAT and CDR2 FNYEAQ (reference sequence). The CDR3 reads CASSLVREKLYEQYF. In DNA form, the CDR3 reads TGTGCCAGCAGCTTAGTCAGGGAAAAGCTCTACGAGCAGTACTTC.

This clonotype has a count of ten or more. The V call is TRBV5-1, the J call TRBJ1-2, with 8 bases fitting TRBD1. Germline CDR1 SGHRS, CDR2 YFSETQ. V trimming: 0 bases; J trimming: 6 bases; junction bases outside the gene matches: 7. The CDR3 runs 15 residues. In DNA form, the CDR3 reads TGCGCCAGCAGCTTGGTGCCGGACAGGGTTAATGGCTACACCTTC. This sequence encodes CASSLVPDRVNGYTF.

This clonotype was seen at least ten times. The rearrangement uses TRBV20-1 and TRBJ2-7; 10 nucleotides agree with TRBD1. Unmatched junction bases numbered 10, after V lost 2 bases and J lost 6 bases. The CDR3 has 15 residues. Germline V CDR1 and CDR2: DFQATT, SNEGSKA (reference sequence). The CDR3 DNA sequence: TGCAGTGCTAGACAAACCGGGACAGGGGAACGCGAGCAGTACTTC. Translation: CSARQTGTGEREQYF.

The table lists this clonotype with many counts. The chain joins TRBV7-2 to TRBJ1-5; D unresolved. CDR3 length: 17 amino acids. CDR1 is SGHTA and CDR2 is FQGNSA in the germline V gene. The germline V and J ends were trimmed by 1 base and 6 bases, with 19 bases remaining between them. CDR3 loop: CASSLVSGPWDSQPQHF. Written as DNA, the CDR3 is TGTGCCAGCAGCTTAGTATCGGGTCCGTGGGATAGTCAGCCCCAGCATTTT. The full variable domain, in which reference TRBV7-2 and TRBJ1-5 provide the parts outside the CDR3, is GAGVSQSPSNKVTEKGKDVELRCDPISGHTALYWYRQSLGQGLEFLIYFQGNSAPDKSGLPSDRFSAERTGGSVSTLTIQRTQQEDSAVYLCASSLVSGPWDSQPQHFGDGTRLSIL.

The chain carries TRBV6-5 and TRBJ2-5; D is ambiguous. CDR1 MNHEY and CDR2 SVGAGI come from the germline V gene. V was clipped by 5 bases and J by 6 bases, with 13 bases between them. The CDR3 loop spans 13 amino acids. CDR3 loop: CASSDSLSKTQYF. CDR3 nucleotide sequence: TGTGCCAGCAGTGATAGCCTGTCAAAGACCCAGTACTTC.

The J gene is TRBJ2-2, the V gene TRBV6-6; D may be TRBD2 (6 bases). Trimming took 5 bases from V and 1 from J, leaving 20 bases between them. The length of the CDR3 is 18 residues. Germline V gene lookup returns CDR1 MNHNY and CDR2 SVGAGI (reference sequence). The CDR3 DNA sequence: TGTGCCAGCAGTGGCCTTCGCGGGGCCCCTTTGAACACCGGGGAGCTGTTTTTT. This codes for CASSGLRGAPLNTGELFF.

This clonotype came up many times. The chain is built from TRBV5-1 and TRBJ2-5; the D is unclear. The V end lost 1 base, the J end lost 5 bases, and 3 bases lay between the germline ends. The CDR3 runs 11 residues. CDR1 and CDR2 from the germline V gene are SGHRS and YFSETQ. The DNA of the CDR3 is TGCGCCAGCAGCTTGAGCGAGACCCAGTACTTC. This sequence encodes CASSLSETQYF.